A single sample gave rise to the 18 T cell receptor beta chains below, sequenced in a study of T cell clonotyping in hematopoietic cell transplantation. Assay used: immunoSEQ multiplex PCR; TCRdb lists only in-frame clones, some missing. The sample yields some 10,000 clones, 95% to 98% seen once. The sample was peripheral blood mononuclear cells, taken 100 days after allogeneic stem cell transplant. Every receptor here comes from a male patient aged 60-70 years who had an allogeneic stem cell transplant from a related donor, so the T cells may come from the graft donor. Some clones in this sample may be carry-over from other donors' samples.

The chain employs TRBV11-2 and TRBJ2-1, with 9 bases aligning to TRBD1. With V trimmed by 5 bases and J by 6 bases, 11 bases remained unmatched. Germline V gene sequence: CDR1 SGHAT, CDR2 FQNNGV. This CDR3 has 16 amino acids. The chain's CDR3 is CASSAGGTGLGNEQFF. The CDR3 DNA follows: TGTGCCAGCAGCGCCGGGGGGACAGGGCTGGGCAATGAGCAGTTCTTC.

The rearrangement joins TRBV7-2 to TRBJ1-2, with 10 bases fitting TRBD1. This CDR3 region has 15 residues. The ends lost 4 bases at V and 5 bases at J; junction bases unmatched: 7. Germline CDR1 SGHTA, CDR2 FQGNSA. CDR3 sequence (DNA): TGTGCCAGCAGCTCCCGACAGGGGGCTTCTTATGGCTACACCTTC. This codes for CASSSRQGASYGYTF. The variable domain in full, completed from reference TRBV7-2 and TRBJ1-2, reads GAGVSQSPSNKVTEKGKDVELRCDPISGHTALYWYRQSLGQGLEFLIYFQGNSAPDKSGLPSDRFSAERTGGSVSTLTIQRTQQEDSAVYLCASSSRQGASYGYTFGSGTRLTVV.

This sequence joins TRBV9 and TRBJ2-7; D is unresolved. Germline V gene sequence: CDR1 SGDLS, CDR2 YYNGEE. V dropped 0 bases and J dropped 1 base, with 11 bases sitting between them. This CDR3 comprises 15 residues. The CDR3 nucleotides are TGTGCCAGCAGCGTAGCTCCTACGGGTTCCTACGAGCAGTACTTC. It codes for CASSVAPTGSYEQYF.

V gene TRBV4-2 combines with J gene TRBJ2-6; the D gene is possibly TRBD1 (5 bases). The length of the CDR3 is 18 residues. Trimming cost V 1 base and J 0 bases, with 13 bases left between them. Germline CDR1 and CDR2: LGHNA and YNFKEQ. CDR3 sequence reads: CASSQVSTGNSGANVLTF. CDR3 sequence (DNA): TGTGCCAGCAGCCAAGTTTCTACAGGTAACTCTGGGGCCAACGTCCTGACTTTC.

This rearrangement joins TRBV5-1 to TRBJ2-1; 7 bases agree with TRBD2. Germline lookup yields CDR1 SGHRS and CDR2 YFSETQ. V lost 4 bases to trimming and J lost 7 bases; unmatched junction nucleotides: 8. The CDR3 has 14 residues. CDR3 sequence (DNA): TGCGCCAGCAGCGGATGGGGGGGACGGAATGAGCAGTTCTTC. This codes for CASSGWGGRNEQFF.

The CDR3 region has the DNA TGTGCCAGCAGCTCGCGGACTAGCGCGGCCTCTGGGGCCAACGTCCTGACTTTC. Translation: CASSSRTSAASGANVLTF. The chain uses TRBV7-8 and TRBJ2-6; 9 bases are a match to TRBD2. V shed 4 bases and J 0 bases; nucleotides not matched to a gene: 7. The length of the CDR3 is 18 residues. Germline values: CDR1 SGHVS, CDR2 FQNEAQ.

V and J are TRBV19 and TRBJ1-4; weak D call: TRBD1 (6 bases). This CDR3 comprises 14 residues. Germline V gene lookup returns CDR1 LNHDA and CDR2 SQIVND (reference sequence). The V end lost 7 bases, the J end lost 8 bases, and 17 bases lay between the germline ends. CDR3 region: CASTLLGQGEKLFF. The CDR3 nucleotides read TGTGCCAGTACCCTACTCGGTCAGGGGGAAAAACTGTTTTTT.

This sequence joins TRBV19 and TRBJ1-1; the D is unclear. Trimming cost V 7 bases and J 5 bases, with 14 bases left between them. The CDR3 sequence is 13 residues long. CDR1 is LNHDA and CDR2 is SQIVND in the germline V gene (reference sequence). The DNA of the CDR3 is TGTGCCAGTAAAGTCGGCGGAGGGACTGAAGCTTTCTTT. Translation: CASKVGGGTEAFF.

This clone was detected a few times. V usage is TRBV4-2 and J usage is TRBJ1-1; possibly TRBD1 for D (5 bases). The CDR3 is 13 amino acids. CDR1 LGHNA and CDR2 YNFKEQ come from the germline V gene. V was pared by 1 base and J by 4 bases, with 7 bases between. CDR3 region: CASSQGRVTEAFF. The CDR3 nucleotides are TGTGCCAGCAGCCAAGGCAGGGTCACTGAAGCTTTCTTT.

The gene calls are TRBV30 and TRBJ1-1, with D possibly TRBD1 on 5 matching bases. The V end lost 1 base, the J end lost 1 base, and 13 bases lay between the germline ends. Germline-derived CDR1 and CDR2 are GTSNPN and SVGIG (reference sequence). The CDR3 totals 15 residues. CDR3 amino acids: CAWSDGRAGNTEAFF. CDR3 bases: TGTGCCTGGAGTGATGGCAGGGCAGGGAACACTGAAGCTTTCTTT.

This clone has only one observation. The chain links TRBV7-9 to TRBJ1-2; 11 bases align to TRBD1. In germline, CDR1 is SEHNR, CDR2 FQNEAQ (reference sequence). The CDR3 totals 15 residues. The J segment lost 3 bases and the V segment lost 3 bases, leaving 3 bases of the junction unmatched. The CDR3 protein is CASSFGQGADYGYTF. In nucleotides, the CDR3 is TGTGCCAGCAGCTTCGGACAGGGGGCGGACTATGGCTACACCTTC.

The CDR3 DNA follows: TGTGCTAGCTCAACACAGGGGGCCGGGGAGCTGTTTTTT. This translates into CASSTQGAGELFF. This chain connects TRBV12-5 to TRBJ2-2, with 8 bases aligning to TRBD1. This CDR3 is built from 13 residues. Germline trimming cut 9 bases from V and 6 bases from J; bases unmatched to any gene: 6. Per the germline V gene, CDR1 is LGHNT and CDR2 is FRNRAP.

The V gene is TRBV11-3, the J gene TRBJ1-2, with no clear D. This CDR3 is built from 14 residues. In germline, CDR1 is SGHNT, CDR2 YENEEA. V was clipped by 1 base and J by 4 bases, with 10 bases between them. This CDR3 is CASSLGPALYGYTF. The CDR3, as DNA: TGTGCCAGCAGCTTAGGACCAGCACTCTATGGCTACACCTTC.

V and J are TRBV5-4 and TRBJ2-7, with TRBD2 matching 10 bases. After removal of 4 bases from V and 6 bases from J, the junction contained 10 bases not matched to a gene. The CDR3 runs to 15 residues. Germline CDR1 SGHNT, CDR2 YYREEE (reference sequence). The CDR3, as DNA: TGTGCCAGCAGCAGCGGACTAGCGGCGACCGGCGAGCAGTACTTC. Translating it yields CASSSGLAATGEQYF.

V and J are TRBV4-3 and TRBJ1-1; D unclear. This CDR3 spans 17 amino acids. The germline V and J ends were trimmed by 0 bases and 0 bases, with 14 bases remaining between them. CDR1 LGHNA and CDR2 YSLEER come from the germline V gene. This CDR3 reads CASSQEWTAQMNTEAFF. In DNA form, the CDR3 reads TGCGCCAGCAGCCAAGAGTGGACTGCACAGATGAACACTGAAGCTTTCTTT.

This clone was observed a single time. CDR3 in amino acids: CASSFSRDQPQHF. CDR3 nucleotide sequence: TGTGCCAGCAGCTTTTCCAGGGATCAGCCCCAGCATTTT. The gene calls are TRBV7-2 and TRBJ1-5; D possibly corresponds to TRBD1 (5 bases). CDR3 length: 13 amino acids. Trimming removed 3 bases at V and 5 bases at J, with 8 bases between. Germline-derived CDR1 and CDR2 are SGHTA and FQGNSA.

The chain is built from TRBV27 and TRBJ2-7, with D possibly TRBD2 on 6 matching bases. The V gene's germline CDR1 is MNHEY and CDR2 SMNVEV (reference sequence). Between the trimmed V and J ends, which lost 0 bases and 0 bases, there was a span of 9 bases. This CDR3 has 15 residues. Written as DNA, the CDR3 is TGTGCCAGCAGTTTATCGCGGGGCGGCTCCTACGAGCAGTACTTC. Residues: CASSLSRGGSYEQYF.

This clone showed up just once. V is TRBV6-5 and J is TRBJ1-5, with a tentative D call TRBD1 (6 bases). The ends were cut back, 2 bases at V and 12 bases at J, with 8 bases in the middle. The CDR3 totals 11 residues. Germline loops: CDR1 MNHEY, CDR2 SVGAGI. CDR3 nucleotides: TGTGCCAGCAGTTACGAAGGGGGCCAGCATTTT. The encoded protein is CASSYEGGQHF.